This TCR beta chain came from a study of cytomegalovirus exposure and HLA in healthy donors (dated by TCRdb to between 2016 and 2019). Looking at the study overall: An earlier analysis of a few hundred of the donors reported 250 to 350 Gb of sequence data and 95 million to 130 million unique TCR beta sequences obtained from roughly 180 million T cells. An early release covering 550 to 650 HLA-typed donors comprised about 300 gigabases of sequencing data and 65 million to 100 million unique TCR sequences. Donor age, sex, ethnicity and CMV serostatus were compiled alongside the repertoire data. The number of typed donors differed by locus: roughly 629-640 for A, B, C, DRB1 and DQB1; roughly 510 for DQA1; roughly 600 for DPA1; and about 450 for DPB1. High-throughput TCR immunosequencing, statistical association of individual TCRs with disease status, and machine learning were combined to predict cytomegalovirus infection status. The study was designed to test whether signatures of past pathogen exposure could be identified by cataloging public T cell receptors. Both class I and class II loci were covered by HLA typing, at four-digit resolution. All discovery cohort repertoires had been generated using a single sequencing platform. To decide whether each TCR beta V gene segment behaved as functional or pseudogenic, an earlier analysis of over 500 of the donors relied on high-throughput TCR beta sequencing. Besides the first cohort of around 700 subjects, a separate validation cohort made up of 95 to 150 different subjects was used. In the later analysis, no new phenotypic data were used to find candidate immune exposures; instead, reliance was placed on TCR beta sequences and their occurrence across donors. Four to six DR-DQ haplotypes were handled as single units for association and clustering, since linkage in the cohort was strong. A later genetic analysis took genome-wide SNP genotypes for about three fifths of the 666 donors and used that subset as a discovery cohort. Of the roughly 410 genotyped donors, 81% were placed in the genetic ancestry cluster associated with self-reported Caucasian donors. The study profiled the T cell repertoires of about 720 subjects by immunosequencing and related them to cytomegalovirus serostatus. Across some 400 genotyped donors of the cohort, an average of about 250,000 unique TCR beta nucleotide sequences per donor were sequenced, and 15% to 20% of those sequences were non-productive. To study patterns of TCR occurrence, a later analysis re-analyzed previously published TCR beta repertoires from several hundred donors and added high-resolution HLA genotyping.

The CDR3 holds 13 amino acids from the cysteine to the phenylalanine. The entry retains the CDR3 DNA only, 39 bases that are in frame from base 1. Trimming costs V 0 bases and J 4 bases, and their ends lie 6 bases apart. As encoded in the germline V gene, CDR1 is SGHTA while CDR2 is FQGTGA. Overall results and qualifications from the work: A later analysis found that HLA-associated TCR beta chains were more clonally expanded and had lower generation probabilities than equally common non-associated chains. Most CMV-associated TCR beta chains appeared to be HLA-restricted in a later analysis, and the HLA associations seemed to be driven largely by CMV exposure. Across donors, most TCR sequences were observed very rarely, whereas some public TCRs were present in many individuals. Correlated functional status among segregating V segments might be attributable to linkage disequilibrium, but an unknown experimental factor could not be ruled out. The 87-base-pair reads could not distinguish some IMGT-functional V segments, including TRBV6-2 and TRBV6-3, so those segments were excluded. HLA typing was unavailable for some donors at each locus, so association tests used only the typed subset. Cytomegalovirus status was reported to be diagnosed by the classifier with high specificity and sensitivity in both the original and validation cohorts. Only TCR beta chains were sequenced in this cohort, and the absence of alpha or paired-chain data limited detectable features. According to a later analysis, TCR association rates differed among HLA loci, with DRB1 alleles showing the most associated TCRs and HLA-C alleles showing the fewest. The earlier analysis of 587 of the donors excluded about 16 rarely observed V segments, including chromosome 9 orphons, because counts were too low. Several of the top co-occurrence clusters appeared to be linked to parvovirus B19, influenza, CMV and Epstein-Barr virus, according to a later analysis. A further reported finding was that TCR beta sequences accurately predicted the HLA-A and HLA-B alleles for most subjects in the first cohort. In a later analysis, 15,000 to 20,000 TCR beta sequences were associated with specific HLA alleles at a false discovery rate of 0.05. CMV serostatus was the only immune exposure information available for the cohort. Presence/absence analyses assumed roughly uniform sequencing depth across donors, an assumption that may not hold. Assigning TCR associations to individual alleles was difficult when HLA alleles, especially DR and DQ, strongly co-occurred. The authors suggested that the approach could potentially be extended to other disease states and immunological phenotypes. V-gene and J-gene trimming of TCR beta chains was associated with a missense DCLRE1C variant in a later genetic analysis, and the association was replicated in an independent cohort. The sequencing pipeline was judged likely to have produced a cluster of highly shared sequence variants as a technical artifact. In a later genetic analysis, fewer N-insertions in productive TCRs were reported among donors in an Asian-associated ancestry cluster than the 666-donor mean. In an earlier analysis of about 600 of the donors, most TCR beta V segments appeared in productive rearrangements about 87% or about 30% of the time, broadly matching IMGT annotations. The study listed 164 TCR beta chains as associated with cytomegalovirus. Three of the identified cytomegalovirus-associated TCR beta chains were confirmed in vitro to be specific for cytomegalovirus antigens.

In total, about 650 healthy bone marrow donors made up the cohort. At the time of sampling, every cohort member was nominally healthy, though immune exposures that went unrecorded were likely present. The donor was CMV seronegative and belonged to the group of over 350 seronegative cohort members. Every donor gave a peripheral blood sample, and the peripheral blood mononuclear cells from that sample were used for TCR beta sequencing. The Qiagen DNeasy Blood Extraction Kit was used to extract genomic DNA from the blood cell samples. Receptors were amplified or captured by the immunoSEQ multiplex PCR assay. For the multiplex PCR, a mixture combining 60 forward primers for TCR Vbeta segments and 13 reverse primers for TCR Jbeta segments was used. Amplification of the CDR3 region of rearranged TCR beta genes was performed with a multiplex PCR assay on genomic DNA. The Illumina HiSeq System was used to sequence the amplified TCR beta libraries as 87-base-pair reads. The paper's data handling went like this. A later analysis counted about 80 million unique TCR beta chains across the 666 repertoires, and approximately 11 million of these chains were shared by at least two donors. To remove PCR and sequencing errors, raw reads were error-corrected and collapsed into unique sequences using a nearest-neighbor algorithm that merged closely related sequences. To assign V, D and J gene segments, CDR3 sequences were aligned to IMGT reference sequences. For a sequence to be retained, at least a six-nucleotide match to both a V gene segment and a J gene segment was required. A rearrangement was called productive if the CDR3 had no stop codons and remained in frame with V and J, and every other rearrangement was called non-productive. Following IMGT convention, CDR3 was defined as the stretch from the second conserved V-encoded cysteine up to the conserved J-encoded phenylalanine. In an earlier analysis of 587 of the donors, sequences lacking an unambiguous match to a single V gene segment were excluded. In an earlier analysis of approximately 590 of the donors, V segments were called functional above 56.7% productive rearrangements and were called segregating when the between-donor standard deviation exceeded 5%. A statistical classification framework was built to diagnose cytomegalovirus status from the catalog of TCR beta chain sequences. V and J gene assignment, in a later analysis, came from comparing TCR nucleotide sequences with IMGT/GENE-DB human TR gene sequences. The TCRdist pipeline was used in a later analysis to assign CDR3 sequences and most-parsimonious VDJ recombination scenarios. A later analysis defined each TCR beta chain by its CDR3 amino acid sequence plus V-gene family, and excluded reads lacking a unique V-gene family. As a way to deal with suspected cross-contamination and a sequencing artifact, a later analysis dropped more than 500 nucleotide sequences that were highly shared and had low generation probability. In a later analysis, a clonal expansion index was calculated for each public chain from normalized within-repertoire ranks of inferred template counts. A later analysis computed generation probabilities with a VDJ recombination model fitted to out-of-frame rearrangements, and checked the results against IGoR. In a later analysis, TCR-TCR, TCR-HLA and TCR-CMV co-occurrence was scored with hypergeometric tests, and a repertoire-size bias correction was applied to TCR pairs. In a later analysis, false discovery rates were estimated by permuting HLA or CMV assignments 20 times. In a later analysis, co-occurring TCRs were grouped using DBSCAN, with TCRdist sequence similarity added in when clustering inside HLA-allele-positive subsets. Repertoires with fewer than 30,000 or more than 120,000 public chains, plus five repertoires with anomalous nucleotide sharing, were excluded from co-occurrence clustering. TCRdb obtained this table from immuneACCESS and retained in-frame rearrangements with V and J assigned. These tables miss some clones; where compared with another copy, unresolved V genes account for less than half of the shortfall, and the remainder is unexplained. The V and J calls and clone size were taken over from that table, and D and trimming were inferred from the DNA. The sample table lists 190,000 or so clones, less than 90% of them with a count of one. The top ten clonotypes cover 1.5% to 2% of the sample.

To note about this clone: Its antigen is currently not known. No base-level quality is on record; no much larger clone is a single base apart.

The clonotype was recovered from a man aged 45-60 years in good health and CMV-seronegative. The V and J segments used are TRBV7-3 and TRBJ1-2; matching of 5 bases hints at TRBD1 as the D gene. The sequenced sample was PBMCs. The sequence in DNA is TGTGCCAGCAGCTTAACGGGGCTCTATGGCTACACCTTC. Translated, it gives CASSLTGLYGYTF.